Presented here are 20 T cell receptor beta chains from one specimen sequenced in a study of control samples from healthy donors and cancer patients. Sequenced by immunoSEQ multiplex PCR; TCRdb stores in-frame clones only, minus some. Of around 95,000 clones in the sample, over 80% are singletons; the top ten hold around 20%. Material for sequencing was blood. These receptors were collected from a man in his thirties or forties in good health.

This chain joins TRBV3-1 (or the pseudogene TRBV3-2) and TRBJ1-2; a weak D match, TRBD1 (5 bases). The CDR3 loop spans 15 amino acids. V lost 5 bases to trimming and J lost 8 bases, with 21 bases between them. Germline V gene lookup returns CDR1 LGHDT and CDR2 YNNKEL (reference sequence). CDR3 residues: CASSNRDSNRRGYTF. The CDR3 DNA sequence: TGTGCCAGCAGCAACCGGGACTCAAATCGTCGGGGCTACACCTTC.

The rearrangement uses TRBV12-3 or TRBV12-4 and TRBJ2-5; D remains ambiguous. The V and J ends lost 2 bases and 1 base respectively, with 2 bases between them. The CDR3 loop spans 12 amino acids. In DNA, the CDR3 is TGTGCCAGCAGTTTATTCCAAGAGACCCAGTACTTC. The encoded protein is CASSLFQETQYF.

V and J are TRBV2 and TRBJ1-1; TRBD1 aligns across 9 bases. The V gene's germline CDR1 is SNHLY and CDR2 FYNNEI. The V and J ends lost 9 bases and 5 bases, in that order; junction bases with no gene match: 4. The CDR3 covers 12 residues. The CDR3: CARGQGSTEAFF. The DNA of the CDR3 is TGTGCCAGAGGACAGGGGAGTACTGAAGCTTTCTTT.

The V gene is TRBV7-9, the J gene TRBJ2-5, with D perhaps matching TRBD2 (6 bases). The ends were cut back, 4 bases at V and 2 bases at J, with 11 bases in the middle. The CDR3 totals 14 residues. Germline loops: CDR1 SEHNR, CDR2 FQNEAQ (reference sequence). The CDR3 nucleotides read TGTGCCAGCAGCTCGGGACTCCTGCAAGAGACCCAGTACTTC. It encodes CASSSGLLQETQYF.

The chain couples TRBV5-4 to TRBJ1-6; 10 bases are shared with TRBD1. This CDR3 comprises 14 residues. CDR1 SGHNT and CDR2 YYREEE come from the germline V gene (reference sequence). The J segment lost 7 bases and the V segment lost 4 bases, leaving 2 bases of the junction unmatched. The CDR3 region has the DNA TGTGCCAGCAGCCGGGACAGGGGCAATTCACCCCTCCACTTT. As protein: CASSRDRGNSPLHF.

This clone appeared a single time. The chain carries TRBV14 and TRBJ1-3; D remains ambiguous. The CDR3 contains 15 residues. Germline CDR1 and CDR2: SGHDN and FVKESK. V lost 1 base and J lost 1, with 8 bases in between. The CDR3 DNA sequence: TGTGCCAGCAGCCAAGTGCGCGGTTCTGGAAACACCATATATTTT. Translation: CASSQVRGSGNTIYF.

The chain employs TRBV5-1 and TRBJ2-3, with D unclear. Germline loops: CDR1 SGHRS, CDR2 YFSETQ. The CDR3 has 13 residues. V dropped 0 bases and J dropped 4 bases, with 6 bases sitting between them. In DNA, the CDR3 is TGCGCCAGCAGCTTGGGGACCTCAGATACGCAGTATTTT. This gives the protein CASSLGTSDTQYF.

About this clone: Germline and junction disagree at one end, which may indicate a read error. The chain is built from TRBV27 and TRBJ1-2; no reliable D call. CDR1 and CDR2 from the germline V gene are MNHEY and SMNVEV (reference sequence). The CDR3 is 13 residues long. The CDR3 region has the DNA TGTGCCAGCAGTTATGGAGGGAGGTATGACTACACCTTC. This codes for CASSYGGRYDYTF.

The chain employs TRBV5-1 and TRBJ1-3; 7 bases match TRBD1. V shed 0 bases, J shed 8 bases, and the junction held 2 bases outside the gene matches. The length of the CDR3 is 13 residues. Germline values: CDR1 SGHRS, CDR2 YFSETQ. CDR3 in DNA: TGCGCCAGCAGCTTGGGGCAGGGGGACACCATATATTTT. This gives the protein CASSLGQGDTIYF.

This clone was counted only a few times. The sample holds other DNA sequences that translate to the same CDR3. The CDR3 here is CASSYSGQGYTEAFF. CDR3 DNA: TGTGCCAGCAGTTACTCCGGACAGGGTTACACTGAAGCTTTCTTT. The chain uses TRBV6-6 and TRBJ1-1; 8 nucleotides agree with TRBD1. V lost 0 bases, J lost 3 bases, and 3 bases stayed unmatched. Germline V gene sequence: CDR1 MNHNY, CDR2 SVGAGI (reference sequence). The CDR3 is 15 residues long.

The chain employs TRBV4-2 and TRBJ2-2; D perhaps matches TRBD2 (5 bases). The CDR3 spans 15 residues. Germline V gene lookup returns CDR1 LGHNA and CDR2 YNFKEQ. V was cut by 1 base and J by 5 bases, with 11 bases left in between. In DNA, the CDR3 is TGTGCCAGCAGCCAAGGGAGTCTAGCTACCGGGGAGCTGTTTTTT. Encoded protein: CASSQGSLATGELFF.

This clone was recorded once. V usage is TRBV9 and J usage is TRBJ2-2; TRBD2 agrees at 8 bases. Germline V gene data show CDR1 as SGDLS and CDR2 as YYNGEE. The CDR3 is 15 amino acids. V lost 0 bases and J lost 5; bases outside the gene matches: 3. CDR3 region: CASSVAGGNTGELFF. CDR3 sequence (DNA): TGTGCCAGCAGCGTAGCGGGGGGGAATACCGGGGAGCTGTTTTTT.

V usage is TRBV6-5 and J usage is TRBJ1-1; D gene unclear. CDR3 length: 13 amino acids. Trimming stripped 10 bases from V and 0 bases from J, with 12 bases between. Germline V lookup: CDR1 MNHEY, CDR2 SVGAGI. DNA for the CDR3: TGTGCCACCCACTCCCGAATGAACACTGAAGCTTTCTTT. This codes for CATHSRMNTEAFF.

This chain links TRBV5-4 with TRBJ2-7; D may correspond to TRBD1 or TRBD2 (5 bases each). The CDR3 has 15 amino acids. V lost 0 bases to trimming and J lost 2 bases, with 12 bases between them. Germline lookup yields CDR1 SGHNT and CDR2 YYREEE (reference sequence). The CDR3 DNA is TGTGCCAGCAGCTTGGAACCGACAGCGGCCTACGAGCAGTACTTC. This codes for CASSLEPTAAYEQYF.

The V call is TRBV3-1 (or the pseudogene TRBV3-2), the J call TRBJ1-1, with D maybe TRBD1 (6 bases). CDR3 length: 16 amino acids. CDR1 LGHDT and CDR2 YNNKEL come from the germline V gene (reference sequence). V was shortened by 2 bases and J by 0 bases, with 13 bases between the two germline ends. The CDR3 here is CASSQSDRRLNTEAFF. The CDR3 nucleotides are TGTGCCAGCAGCCAATCCGACAGGCGCCTGAACACTGAAGCTTTCTTT.

The chain links TRBV28 to TRBJ1-2, with a weak D call TRBD1 (6 bases). V lost 6 bases, J lost 1 base, and 12 bases lay in between. This CDR3 has 14 amino acids. CDR1 and CDR2 from the germline V gene are MDHEN and SYDVKM. CDR3 nucleotide sequence: TGTGCCAGCAGGGACACAGGGAATAACTATGGCTACACCTTC. The encoded protein is CASRDTGNNYGYTF.

The chain combines TRBV7-3 with TRBJ2-1, with TRBD2 matching 9 bases. Unmatched junction bases numbered 18, after V lost 4 bases and J lost 5 bases. The CDR3 extends over 19 amino acids. Germline V gene lookup returns CDR1 SGHTA and CDR2 FQGTGA. CDR3: CASSSGTRLSGGPNNEQFF. The CDR3 nucleotides are TGTGCCAGCAGCTCAGGGACTCGACTCAGCGGGGGGCCGAACAATGAGCAGTTCTTC.

This chain joins TRBV19 and TRBJ1-1; D not certain. This CDR3 is 11 amino acids long. The germline gives CDR1 LNHDA, CDR2 SQIVND (reference sequence). With 7 bases removed from V and 2 bases from J, the gap between germline ends came to 5 bases. The CDR3 DNA reads TGTGCCAGTATTATTAACACTGAAGCTTTCTTT. Protein product: CASIINTEAFF.

The chain is built from TRBV28 and TRBJ1-1; D may be TRBD1 (6 bases). CDR3 length: 11 residues. Trimming took 6 bases from V and 7 from J, leaving 9 bases between them. The germline V gene has CDR1 MDHEN and CDR2 SYDVKM. The CDR3 sequence: CASSGQFEAFF. For the CDR3, the DNA is TGTGCCAGCAGCGGACAGTTTGAAGCTTTCTTT.

V gene TRBV6-5 combines with J gene TRBJ2-7; 10 bases line up with TRBD1. J lost 2 bases, V lost 9 bases, and 10 bases had no gene match. In germline, CDR1 is MNHEY, CDR2 SVGAGI. This CDR3 contains 15 residues. CDR3 sequence (DNA): TGTGCCAGGGACCGACGGGACAGGGGAACCTACGAGCAGTACTTC. Protein: CARDRRDRGTYEQYF.